These 23 T cell receptor beta chains came from one sample sequenced in a study of CD8 T cells in ankylosing spondylitis. The study's findings and limits: Apparently characteristic of ankylosing spondylitis blood was a TCR beta motif (roughly eight highly homologous variants).

From the 5' RACE reads, TCRdb called clonotypes with MiXCR, one entry per CDR3 protein. The profile shows about 540,000 distinct CDR3 sequences, 10% to 15% of them singletons. No antigen has been identified for these receptors. The sample consisted of blood, either unsorted or a sorted T cell fraction (not recorded which). The receptors derive from a male donor with ankylosing spondylitis.

At least ten counts were recorded for this clonotype. The chain joins TRBV3-1 to TRBJ2-1, with 9 bases identical to TRBD2. V lost 5 bases, J lost 4 bases, and 6 bases stayed unmatched. The CDR3 sequence is 15 residues long. CDR1 LGHDT and CDR2 YNNKEL come from the germline V gene (reference sequence). CDR3 in DNA: TGTGCCAGCAGCGCAACTAGCGGGCCTTACAATGAGCAGTTCTTC. Protein product: CASSATSGPYNEQFF.

The sample holds many counts of this clonotype. The chain links TRBV20-1 to TRBJ1-5, with D possibly being TRBD1 (5 bases). There are 14 residues in the CDR3. Trimming took 3 bases from V and 4 from J, leaving 13 bases between them. Germline V gene data show CDR1 as DFQATT and CDR2 as SNEGSKA (reference sequence). The CDR3 coding sequence is TGCAGTGCTAGGACCCCAGGGTGGAATCAGCCCCAGCATTTT. Translation: CSARTPGWNQPQHF.

This clonotype showed up many times. The chain couples TRBV5-1 to TRBJ2-7; D uncertain. The CDR3 has 15 residues. V was cut by 0 bases and J by 0 bases, with 10 bases left in between. Germline values: CDR1 SGHRS, CDR2 YFSETQ. CDR3 region: CASSLAWVSSYEQYF. In DNA, the CDR3 is TGCGCCAGCAGCTTGGCATGGGTTTCCTCCTACGAGCAGTACTTC.

This chain connects TRBV20-1 to TRBJ2-1; no reliable D call. Germline loops: CDR1 DFQATT, CDR2 SNEGSKA (reference sequence). Trimming stripped 6 bases from V and 0 bases from J, with 15 bases between. There are 15 residues in the CDR3. The CDR3 coding sequence is TGCAGTGCAAGCAATCTAGAGAGCTCCTACAATGAGCAGTTCTTC. Its translation is CSASNLESSYNEQFF.

This clonotype appeared a single time. The CDR3 protein is CASSPRWTSGSDADTQYF. CDR3 nucleotide sequence: TGTGCCAGCAGCCCCCGATGGACTAGCGGGAGTGACGCAGATACGCAGTATTTT. This chain connects TRBV4-2 to TRBJ2-3, with 13 bases matching TRBD2. Trimming cost V 4 bases and J 4 bases; bases outside gene matches: 11. Germline V gene data show CDR1 as LGHNA and CDR2 as YNFKEQ. The CDR3 contains 18 residues.

This clonotype occurred many times. This chain connects TRBV12-3 or TRBV12-4 to TRBJ2-2; maybe TRBD1 (5 bases). The CDR3 sequence is 14 residues long. V lost 4 bases to trimming and J lost 7 bases, with 13 bases between them. The CDR3 DNA reads TGTGCCAGCAGTTGGCAGGACATCGGCGGGGAGCTGTTTTTT. It codes for CASSWQDIGGELFF.

V usage is TRBV29-1 and J usage is TRBJ2-3, with TRBD2 matching over 10 bases. The CDR3 totals 17 residues. Per the germline V gene, CDR1 is SQVTM and CDR2 is ANQGSEA. V lost 7 bases and J lost 0; bases outside the gene matches: 13. CDR3 protein: CSAQGASGSSSTDTQYF. CDR3 nucleotide sequence: TGCAGCGCCCAGGGGGCTAGCGGGAGCTCTAGCACAGATACGCAGTATTTT.

This clonotype came up a few times. An end of the junction differs from the germline gene, which may be a read error. The chain joins TRBV9 to TRBJ2-1; D is ambiguous. CDR1 and CDR2 (germline): SGDLS, YYNGEE. CDR3 length: 15 residues. CDR3 coding DNA: TGTGCCAGCAGCAGTACCGGCCCCAGCGCAAATGGGCAGTTCTTC. Protein sequence: CASSSTGPSANGQFF.

The gene calls are TRBV7-8 and TRBJ2-1; a weak D match, TRBD1 (6 bases). In germline, CDR1 is SGHVS, CDR2 FQNEAQ. V was shortened by 6 bases and J by 4 bases, with 22 bases between the two germline ends. This CDR3 contains 17 residues. The CDR3 DNA follows: TGTGCCAGCAGTCCAGCCGGCAGGGGAGCTACTTACAATGAGCAGTTCTTC. Its protein product is CASSPAGRGATYNEQFF.

The chain joins TRBV9 to TRBJ2-2, with D hard to call. V was pared by 3 bases and J by 8 bases, with 8 bases between. The CDR3 is made up of 12 amino acids. CDR1 is SGDLS and CDR2 is YYNGEE in the germline V gene. CDR3 coding DNA: TGTGCCAGCAGCGCCACCCAAGGGGAGCTGTTTTTT. It translates to CASSATQGELFF.

The rearrangement links TRBV7-9 to TRBJ2-3, with 7 nucleotides matching TRBD1. The CDR3 has 16 amino acids. With V trimmed by 1 base and J by 0 bases, 4 bases remained unmatched. The germline V gene has CDR1 SEHNR and CDR2 FQNEAQ (reference sequence). The CDR3 nucleotides read TGTGCCAGCAGCTTAGGGACAGGCCAGAGCACAGATACGCAGTATTTT. It is translated as CASSLGTGQSTDTQYF.

V is TRBV7-2 and J is TRBJ2-1, with TRBD2 as a possible D gene (7 bases). V was cut by 2 bases and J by 2 bases, with 10 bases left in between. This CDR3 is built from 15 residues. Germline assignment: CDR1 SGHTA and CDR2 FQGNSA. For the CDR3, the DNA is TGTGCCAGCAGCTTATCGGGGGGCCCCTACAATGAGCAGTTCTTC. The encoded protein is CASSLSGGPYNEQFF. Full variable domain (remainder filled in from reference TRBV7-2 and TRBJ2-1): GAGVSQSPSNKVTEKGKDVELRCDPISGHTALYWYRQSLGQGLEFLIYFQGNSAPDKSGLPSDRFSAERTGGSVSTLTIQRTQQEDSAVYLCASSLSGGPYNEQFFGPGTRLTVL.

This clonotype was counted between two and nine times. This chain joins TRBV25-1 and TRBJ1-2; D is perhaps TRBD1 (6 bases). CDR3 length equals 11 residues. Trimming took 2 bases from V and 14 from J, leaving 12 bases between them. The germline gives CDR1 MGHDK, CDR2 SYGVNS. CDR3 sequence (DNA): TGTGCCAGCAGTGAAGGGACACCCCAGACCTTC. It translates to CASSEGTPQTF.

The chain combines TRBV25-1 with TRBJ1-2; 8 bases agree with TRBD1. Trimming took 6 bases from V and 4 from J; bases not matched to a gene: 10. Germline V gene sequence: CDR1 MGHDK, CDR2 SYGVNS. This CDR3 region has 15 residues. The CDR3 here is CASRSAGGASYGYTF. Written as DNA, the CDR3 is TGTGCCAGCAGGTCAGCAGGGGGCGCAAGCTATGGCTACACCTTC.

This clonotype was seen repeatedly, ten times or more. The V call is TRBV3-1, the J call TRBJ1-2; 10 nucleotides match TRBD1. The trim removed 4 bases at V and 5 bases at J, leaving 16 bases unmatched. The CDR3 loop spans 18 amino acids. The germline V gene encodes CDR1 LGHDT and CDR2 YNNKEL (reference sequence). CDR3 sequence: CASSPRQGAGKRFYGYTF. The CDR3 coding sequence is TGTGCCAGCAGCCCCCGACAGGGGGCAGGGAAACGGTTTTATGGCTACACCTTC.

This clonotype was detected ten times or more. V and J are TRBV7-4 and TRBJ1-4; unclear D gene. CDR3 length equals 19 residues. V was shortened by 1 base and J by 0 bases, with 18 bases between the two germline ends. Germline lookup yields CDR1 SGHVT and CDR2 SQSDAQ. The CDR3 bases are TGTGCCAGCAGCTTAGGTCGGCGATACACTTCCACAACTAATGAAAAACTGTTTTTT. Residues: CASSLGRRYTSTTNEKLFF. The full variable domain, completed using reference TRBV7-4 and TRBJ1-4, is GAGVSQSPRYKVAKRGRDVALRCDSISGHVTLYWYRQTLGQGSEVLTYSQSDAQRDKSGRPSGRFSAERPERSVSTLKIQRTEQGDSAVYLCASSLGRRYTSTTNEKLFFGSGTQLSVL.

This clonotype was detected ten times or more. This chain connects TRBV11-2 to TRBJ1-2; D is undetermined. The CDR3 runs to 15 residues. Germline loops: CDR1 SGHAT, CDR2 FQNNGV. Between the trimmed V and J ends, which lost 2 bases and 1 base, there was a span of 11 bases. CDR3 DNA: TGTGCCAGCAGCTTAATCCTTGGGGATAACTATGGCTACACCTTC. Translating it yields CASSLILGDNYGYTF.

The chain links TRBV3-1 to TRBJ2-7; 7 nucleotides line up with TRBD2. With V trimmed by 4 bases and J by 7 bases, 7 bases remained unmatched. The CDR3 extends over 13 amino acids. CDR1 is LGHDT and CDR2 is YNNKEL in the germline V gene (reference sequence). CDR3 residues: CASSPDGAGEQYV. In nucleotides, the CDR3 is TGTGCCAGCAGCCCCGACGGAGCGGGGGAGCAGTACGTC.

A few counts support this clonotype. This chain joins TRBV20-1 and TRBJ2-3, with TRBD2 matching over 10 bases. Germline V gene lookup returns CDR1 DFQATT and CDR2 SNEGSKA (reference sequence). V lost 6 bases, J lost 5 bases, and 14 bases stayed unmatched. The CDR3 loop spans 16 amino acids. This CDR3 is CSAQKLLAGWVDTQYF. The DNA for the CDR3 is TGCAGTGCCCAAAAACTACTAGCGGGATGGGTAGATACGCAGTATTTT.

CDR3 in amino acids: CAISARGDQPQHF. CDR3 nucleotides: TGTGCCATCAGCGCTAGGGGTGATCAGCCCCAGCATTTT. V and J are TRBV10-3 and TRBJ1-5, with D maybe TRBD1 (5 bases). This CDR3 comprises 13 residues. V was clipped by 6 bases and J by 5 bases, with 11 bases between them. Germline V gene sequence: CDR1 ENHRY, CDR2 SYGVKD.

A few counts support this clonotype. The chain recombines TRBV7-2 with TRBJ2-3, with D possibly being TRBD2 (6 bases). Between the trimmed V and J ends, which lost 7 bases and 10 bases, there was a span of 21 bases. The CDR3 is 14 residues long. In germline, CDR1 is SGHTA, CDR2 FQGNSA. Here the CDR3 reads CASKEIAALGSQYF. DNA for the CDR3: TGTGCCAGCAAAGAAATAGCGGCTCTGGGGTCGCAGTATTTT.

This CDR3 is CAGSTGSSYEQYF. The CDR3 nucleotides are TGTGCCGGTTCGACAGGTTCCTCCTACGAGCAGTACTTC. The V and J genes are TRBV6-2 or TRBV6-3 and TRBJ2-7, with D tentatively TRBD1 (6 bases). CDR1 and CDR2 (germline): MNHEY, SVGEGT. The V end lost 11 bases, the J end lost 0 bases, and 14 bases lay between the germline ends. The CDR3 has 13 residues.

This chain uses TRBV10-3 with TRBJ1-1; 7 bases fit TRBD1. The CDR3 loop spans 13 amino acids. After removal of 6 bases from V and 0 bases from J, the junction contained 1 base not matched to a gene. CDR1 ENHRY and CDR2 SYGVKD come from the germline V gene. The CDR3 region is CAIRTGLNTEAFF. For the CDR3, the DNA is TGTGCCATCAGGACAGGGTTGAACACTGAAGCTTTCTTT.